This TCR beta chain was recovered during a study of T cells after posttransplantation cyclophosphamide. To note about this clone: The antigen is not known.

Study-level results: Donor CD8+ memory clones often dominated recipient blood repertoires at later times. Recipient CMV seropositivity and CMV reactivation strongly tracked TRB clonality. Blood and skin or GI T cell repertoires showed limited TRB overlap.

Cells defined as naive were viable CD3+CD4+ or CD3+CD8+ and CCR7+CD45RA+CD45RO-CD95-CD27+CD28+. The related graft donor's blood sample was taken on the day of bone marrow donation. Profiled with immunoSEQ multiplex PCR; TCRdb holds only in-frame clones, not every one. This sample has fewer than 35,000 clones, with 91% found just once. V dropped 2 bases and J dropped 3 bases, with 12 bases sitting between them. The CDR3 has 15 residues. The germline V gene encodes CDR1 MNHNS and CDR2 SASEGT. V is TRBV6-1 and J is TRBJ2-3; TRBD1 is a possible D gene (6 bases). The origin of this receptor is a man in his thirties or forties in good health and a related stem cell transplant donor. The sample was naive CD4+ T cells sorted from blood. CDR3 sequence reads: CASSELSRGTDTQYF. The CDR3 nucleotides are TGTGCCAGCAGTGAACTTAGTAGGGGGACAGATACGCAGTATTTT.